This T cell receptor beta chain was identified during a study of T-cell memory formation after mild COVID-19. TCRdb re-called the 5' RACE reads through MiXCR, storing one row per CDR3 protein. Among 450,000 to 650,000 distinct CDR3 sequences listed, about 20% were seen once. Concerning this clonotype: Its specificity is not known.

Whole-study results and caveats: Later expanders leaned CD4+, whereas day 15 to 85 contracting clones were balanced CD4/CD8. Within pre-infection memory, some responding clones were found, suggesting cross-reactive memory joined.

This CDR3 contains 22 residues. In germline, CDR1 is SEHNR, CDR2 FQNEAQ (reference sequence). V was clipped by 4 bases and J by 1 base; unmatched bases: 21. This receptor was identified in an adult woman who had mild COVID-19 (a few samples of this study predate the infection). Cell type and time point are not known. The chain is built from TRBV7-9 and TRBJ2-3; 12 bases match TRBD2. The specimen sequenced was PBMCs or a T cell subset sorted from them (not recorded which). CDR3 amino acids: CASSSSPGTDTGLAGRTDTQYF. CDR3 nucleotides: TGTGCCAGCAGCTCCTCCCCGGGGACAGACACAGGACTAGCGGGACGCACAGATACGCAGTATTTT.